The rows below give T cell receptor beta chains drawn from one sample of a study of neoadjuvant anti-PD-1 for oral cavity cancer. The repertoire was sequenced with immunoSEQ multiplex PCR; TCRdb's copy has only in-frame clones and lacks some. The top ten clones hold about 2.5% of a sample with around 60,000 clones, under 85% of them seen once. This specimen consisted of PBMCs, obtained before nivolumab (anti-PD-1) treatment. The receptor source for this set is a person aged 40 to 85 with oral cavity squamous cell carcinoma. CDR3s include the opening cysteine and the closing phenylalanine or tryptophan. The order of the fields is clone size, V gene, D gene, J gene, CDR3 protein, CDR3 DNA. The D gene is left open where the match is weak. Some rows have no size entry. The others give once, few or many, or a class for an expanded clone.

>.|TRBV4-2|.|TRBJ2-7
CASSQEVLSYEQYF
TGTGCCAGCAGCCAAGAGGTCTTATCATACGAGCAGTACTTC
>.|TRBV28|.|TRBJ2-4
CASSLAGAKNIQYF
TGTGCCAGCAGTTTGGCGGGGGCCAAAAACATTCAGTACTTC
>.|TRBV19|TRBD1|TRBJ2-1
CASSQRTGGWTYNEQFF
TGTGCCAGTAGCCAAAGGACAGGGGGATGGACCTACAATGAGCAGTTCTTC
>.|TRBV19|TRBD1|TRBJ1-5
CASSRRGTGGRQPQHF
TGTGCCAGTAGTAGGCGGGGCACAGGGGGAAGGCAGCCCCAGCATTTT
>medium-sized|TRBV4-1|.|TRBJ1-1
CASSQDAGEGTEAFF
TGCGCCAGCAGCCAAGATGCAGGGGAGGGCACTGAAGCTTTCTTT
>.|TRBV6-5|.|TRBJ2-4
CASSTDRNIQYF
TGTGCCAGCAGTACGGATCGAAACATTCAGTACTTC
>.|TRBV7-3|.|TRBJ2-5
CASSTSGRSQETQYF
TGTGCCAGCAGCACTTCGGGACGCAGCCAAGAGACCCAGTACTTC
>.|TRBV5-1|TRBD2|TRBJ2-5
CASSLEIAGGPAETQYF
TGCGCCAGCAGCTTGGAAATAGCGGGGGGGCCGGCGGAGACCCAGTACTTC
>few|TRBV29-1|TRBD2|TRBJ2-1
CSVEIRLAGGEQFF
TGCAGCGTTGAAATTAGGCTAGCGGGAGGTGAGCAGTTCTTC
>.|TRBV27|.|TRBJ1-1
CASSRSGGEAFF
TGTGCCAGCAGCCGTTCTGGGGGTGAAGCTTTCTTT
>.|TRBV18|TRBD1|TRBJ1-2
CASSPDRGRTDGYTF
TGTGCCAGCTCACCAGACAGGGGGCGAACGGATGGCTACACCTTC
>once|TRBV11-2|.|TRBJ2-7
CASSLEPGLLSYEQYF
TGTGCCAGCAGCTTAGAACCGGGACTGCTCTCCTACGAGCAGTACTTC
>.|TRBV4-1|TRBD1|TRBJ1-1
CASSQETGQGWTEAFF
TGCGCCAGCAGCCAAGAGACGGGACAGGGTTGGACTGAAGCTTTCTTT
>.|TRBV7-6|TRBD1|TRBJ2-1
CASSSSWDRGGDEQFF
TGTGCCAGCAGCTCCAGCTGGGACAGGGGAGGCGATGAGCAGTTCTTC
>.|TRBV29-1|TRBD1|TRBJ2-4
CSVDSGGSAKNIQYF
TGCAGCGTTGATTCAGGGGGCTCGGCCAAAAACATTCAGTACTTC
>.|TRBV7-9|TRBD1|TRBJ2-1
CASSGQGNYNEQFF
TGTGCCAGCAGTGGACAGGGGAATTACAATGAGCAGTTCTTC
>.|TRBV29-1|.|TRBJ2-5
CSVTGEETQYF
TGCAGCGTGACGGGGGAGGAGACCCAGTACTTC
>once|TRBV6-6|.|TRBJ1-2
CASSFGPTNGYTF
TGTGCCAGCAGTTTCGGCCCGACGAATGGCTACACCTTC
>few|TRBV5-1|TRBD1|TRBJ1-5
CASSLTGGSSNQPQHF
TGCGCCAGCAGTCTGACAGGGGGCAGCAGCAATCAGCCCCAGCATTTT
>.|TRBV6-1|.|TRBJ2-7
CASTLPGSYEQYF
TGTGCCAGCACCCTGCCGGGGTCCTACGAGCAGTACTTC
>.|TRBV11-3|TRBD1|TRBJ2-5
CASSSGQEETQYF
TGTGCCAGCAGCTCAGGACAGGAAGAGACCCAGTACTTC
>.|TRBV2|TRBD2|TRBJ2-3
CASSRLAGGRDTQYF
TGTGCCAGCAGCCGACTAGCGGGAGGTCGAGATACGCAGTATTTT
>.|TRBV2|.|TRBJ2-7
CASSGGWYEQYF
TGTGCCAGCAGTGGGGGATGGTACGAGCAGTACTTC
>.|TRBV28|.|TRBJ1-2
CASSLGPNYYGYTF
TGTGCCAGCAGTTTAGGCCCGAACTACTATGGCTACACCTTC
>.|TRBV14|.|TRBJ2-2
CASSFPGRLKDGELFF
TGTGCCAGCAGCTTTCCGGGGCGCCTTAAGGACGGGGAGCTGTTTTTT
>few|TRBV5-1|TRBD1|TRBJ1-1
CASSPPGQESIAFF
TGCGCCAGCAGCCCTCCGGGACAGGAGAGCATAGCTTTCTTT
>.|TRBV11-2|.|TRBJ1-1
CASSHLRGEAFF
TGTGCCAGCAGTCATTTAAGGGGAGAAGCTTTCTTT
>.|TRBV29-1|.|TRBJ2-7
CSVAHSGSFFDEQYF
TGCAGCGTCGCACATTCGGGATCCTTCTTTGACGAGCAGTACTTC
>.|TRBV6-5|.|TRBJ2-1
CASSPGTPNEQFF
TGTGCCAGCAGTCCCGGGACCCCCAATGAGCAGTTCTTC
>once|TRBV19|.|TRBJ2-5
CASSIGGNKETQYF
TGTGCCAGTAGTATAGGCGGCAATAAAGAGACCCAGTACTTC
>.|TRBV6-4|.|TRBJ2-1
CASGRNRENEQFF
TGTGCTAGCGGCCGAAATAGGGAGAATGAGCAGTTCTTC
>.|TRBV13|TRBD1|TRBJ1-6
CASSRRDLTGTYNSPLHF
TGTGCCAGCAGCCGCCGGGATTTGACAGGGACTTATAATTCACCCCTCCACTTT
>.|TRBV7-9|TRBD1|TRBJ2-1
CASSLDRGLPYNEQFF
TGTGCCAGCAGCTTAGACAGGGGGCTCCCCTACAATGAGCAGTTCTTC
>.|TRBV6-7|.|TRBJ1-1
CASSYLVRAAKNTEAFF
TGTGCCAGCAGTTACCTCGTAAGGGCGGCTAAGAACACTGAAGCTTTCTTT
>.|TRBV7-8|.|TRBJ2-1
CASSLGRGKYNEQFF
TGTGCCAGCAGCTTAGGCCGGGGGAAATACAATGAGCAGTTCTTC
>few|TRBV15|.|TRBJ2-4
CATSRGRGGVRYF
TGTGCCACCAGCAGAGGCAGGGGTGGGGTGCGGTACTTC
>.|TRBV6-5|TRBD1|TRBJ2-5
CASTLARDSLWTQYF
TGTGCCAGTACCCTCGCCCGGGACAGTCTTTGGACCCAGTACTTC
>.|TRBV6-5|.|TRBJ1-2
CASSRLTGGGYTF
TGTGCCAGCAGCCGCCTGACAGGAGGCGGCTACACCTTC
>.|TRBV6-5|.|TRBJ1-1
CASSIGQSMNTEAFF
TGTGCCAGCAGCATTGGTCAGAGCATGAACACTGAAGCTTTCTTT
>.|TRBV25-1|.|TRBJ1-2
CASSEAGGYGYTF
TGTGCCAGCAGTGAAGCAGGAGGGTATGGCTACACCTTC
>.|TRBV4-1|.|TRBJ1-4
CASNHQAGPTGPNEKLFF
TGCGCCAGCAATCACCAAGCCGGACCTACGGGACCTAATGAAAAACTGTTTTTT
>.|TRBV6-1|.|TRBJ2-5
CASSDGNPLGFRETQYF
TGTGCCAGCAGTGATGGAAATCCTTTGGGGTTTAGAGAGACCCAGTACTTC
>.|TRBV28|.|TRBJ2-7
CASSLRLGEQYF
TGTGCCAGCAGCCTACGGTTGGGCGAGCAGTACTTC
>.|TRBV6-5|.|TRBJ1-2
CAISGGSNYGYTF
TGTGCCATCTCCGGGGGATCTAACTATGGCTACACCTTC
>.|TRBV5-1|.|TRBJ1-3
CASSLTLLTAGNTIYF
TGCGCCAGCAGCTTGACCCTCCTAACAGCTGGAAACACCATATATTTT
>once|TRBV5-6|TRBD1|TRBJ2-1
CASRSLQGNEQFF
TGTGCCAGCAGGTCCCTACAGGGGAATGAGCAGTTCTTC
>.|TRBV7-9|.|TRBJ1-4
CASRPLKGSRGYDEKLFF
TGTGCCAGCAGGCCCCTCAAGGGGAGTAGGGGATATGATGAAAAACTGTTTTTT
>once|TRBV7-2|.|TRBJ1-5
CASGDRTNQPQHF
TGTGCCAGCGGCGACAGAACTAATCAGCCCCAGCATTTT
>.|TRBV30|.|TRBJ2-3
CAWDDRTADTQYF
TGTGCCTGGGATGACAGGACCGCAGATACGCAGTATTTT
>.|TRBV20-1|.|TRBJ2-5
CSASQETQYF
TGCAGTGCGTCTCAAGAGACCCAGTACTTC
>.|TRBV5-6|.|TRBJ2-3
CASSLTAWETQYF
TGTGCCAGCAGCTTAACTGCCTGGGAGACGCAGTATTTT
>.|TRBV5-1|.|TRBJ1-1
CASSEDLNTEAFF
TGCGCCAGCAGCGAGGACCTGAACACTGAAGCTTTCTTT
>few|TRBV6-5|.|TRBJ1-1
CASSDLWRGAFF
TGTGCCAGCAGTGACTTGTGGCGAGGAGCTTTCTTT
>few|TRBV13|.|TRBJ2-5
CASSLGRSNKETQYF
TGTGCCAGCAGCTTAGGGAGGAGCAACAAAGAGACCCAGTACTTC
>.|TRBV28|.|TRBJ2-5
CASSTPRGYEETQYF
TGTGCCAGCAGCACCCCCAGGGGTTATGAAGAGACCCAGTACTTC
>once|TRBV9|.|TRBJ1-5
CASSVGDSGNQPQHF
TGTGCCAGCAGCGTAGGCGACTCCGGCAATCAGCCCCAGCATTTT
>.|TRBV6-6|.|TRBJ1-1
CASSYPGNLMNTEAFF
TGTGCCAGCAGTTACCCAGGCAACCTTATGAACACTGAAGCTTTCTTT
>once|TRBV5-4|TRBD2|TRBJ2-7
CASSLDRAGGRYEQYF
TGTGCCAGCAGCTTGGATAGGGCGGGAGGGCGGTACGAGCAGTACTTC